A single sample is the source of the 31 T cell receptor beta chains below, sequenced in a study of a mutant IDH1 vaccine in newly diagnosed glioma. Time point reported: week 47, end of study. With topical imiquimod, each dose of the vaccine consisted of 300 ug of mutant IDH1 20-mer peptide. Sequencing was performed with immunoSEQ multiplex PCR; in TCRdb, only in-frame clones are kept and a portion is missing. The table has about 56,000 clones, around three quarters seen once; the top ten hold around 5%. These receptors have no known antigen. The sequencing used PBMCs, collected from a glioma patient whose treatment included an IDH1 peptide vaccine. All receptors come from a man aged 45-65 years with glioma.

The chain recombines TRBV29-1 with TRBJ2-2; 7 bases line up with TRBD2. The CDR3 spans 15 residues. The germline gives CDR1 SQVTM, CDR2 ANQGSEA. V trimming: 4 bases; J trimming: 2 bases; junction bases outside the gene matches: 7. CDR3 sequence (DNA): TGCAGCGTTGCCAGGACTAGGCCCAACACCGGGGAGCTGTTTTTT. It specifies CSVARTRPNTGELFF.

The chain combines TRBV2 with TRBJ1-4; maybe TRBD1 (5 bases). This CDR3 spans 15 amino acids. Trimming took 3 bases from V and 8 from J, leaving 16 bases between them. Germline CDR1 and CDR2: SNHLY and FYNNEI. The CDR3 protein is CASSDLAQGEEKLFF. CDR3 DNA: TGTGCCAGCAGTGACCTGGCCCAAGGGGAGGAAAAACTGTTTTTT. Variable domain in full (rest from reference TRBV2 and TRBJ1-4): EPEVTQTPSHQVTQMGQEVILRCVPISNHLYFYWYRQILGQKVEFLVSFYNNEISEKSEIFDDQFSVERPDGSNFTLKIRSTKLEDSAMYFCASSDLAQGEEKLFFGSGTQLSVL.

The DNA for the CDR3 is TGCGCCAGCAGCCTAGAACCCCGCTCTGGAAACACCATATATTTT. Protein sequence: CASSLEPRSGNTIYF. This chain connects TRBV5-1 to TRBJ1-3; no clear D. Trimming removed 4 bases from V and 0 bases from J, with 11 bases in between. The CDR3 is 15 residues long. Germline loops: CDR1 SGHRS, CDR2 YFSETQ.

The CDR3, as DNA: TGTGCCAGCAGCTCGGGTTTAAGGGCGGACTACGAGCAGTACTTC. It encodes CASSSGLRADYEQYF. V and J are TRBV5-6 and TRBJ2-7; D ambiguous. The V end was cut by 3 bases, the J end by 3 bases, with 16 bases between. Germline V CDR1 and CDR2: SGHDT, YYEEEE. The CDR3 is made up of 15 amino acids.

This clone appeared a few times. This chain joins TRBV5-8 and TRBJ1-1; 7 bases are a match to TRBD1. Germline assignment: CDR1 SGHTS and CDR2 YDEGEE. The V and J ends lost 4 bases and 3 bases, in that order; junction bases with no gene match: 15. This CDR3 contains 17 residues. The CDR3 sequence is CASSIGDREGIDTEAFF. CDR3 in DNA: TGTGCCAGCAGCATCGGAGACAGGGAAGGGATTGACACTGAAGCTTTCTTT.

The chain is built from TRBV6-5 and TRBJ1-5; D possibly corresponds to TRBD1 (5 bases). CDR3 length equals 13 residues. The V end lost 4 bases, the J end lost 10 bases, and 14 bases lay between the germline ends. The germline V gene encodes CDR1 MNHEY and CDR2 SVGAGI. As DNA, the CDR3 is TGTGCCAGCAGTTCGAGTAGGGGAGGACCCCAGCATTTT. This translates into CASSSSRGGPQHF.

This clone was found a few times. This chain connects TRBV2 to TRBJ1-5; D is unresolved. There are 13 residues in the CDR3. Trimming cost V 7 bases and J 4 bases, with 11 bases left between them. Germline CDR1 reads SNHLY; CDR2 reads FYNNEI. The CDR3 coding sequence is TGTGCCAGCAAACAAAACAGAAATCAGCCCCAGCATTTT. Translating it yields CASKQNRNQPQHF.

The chain recombines TRBV4-1 with TRBJ1-5; D uncertain. Germline CDR1 MGHRA, CDR2 YSYEKL. V gave up 4 bases and J gave up 7 bases, with 11 bases separating them. The CDR3 covers 13 residues. The CDR3 sequence: CASSPSPSQPQHF. The CDR3 nucleotides read TGCGCCAGCAGCCCTAGCCCTTCGCAGCCCCAGCATTTT.

In its sample, this clone was seen a few times. V is TRBV7-2 and J is TRBJ1-1; the match to TRBD1 covers 7 bases. With V trimmed by 5 bases and J by 3 bases, 6 bases remained unmatched. The germline V gene has CDR1 SGHTA and CDR2 FQGNSA. The CDR3 is 14 residues long. CDR3 coding DNA: TGTGCCAGCAGCGACAGGGCAAGGGACACTGAAGCTTTCTTT. This translates into CASSDRARDTEAFF.

The chain joins TRBV29-1 to TRBJ1-4; D is unclear. This CDR3 has 13 amino acids. V was pared by 6 bases and J by 8 bases, with 16 bases between. The germline V gene has CDR1 SQVTM and CDR2 ANQGSEA. The CDR3 coding sequence is TGCAGCGTCATGACAACTCGTGGCGAAAAACTGTTTTTT. It yields the protein CSVMTTRGEKLFF.

This clone was recorded only once. The J gene is TRBJ1-2, the V gene TRBV19; 7 bases fit TRBD1. Germline values: CDR1 LNHDA, CDR2 SQIVND (reference sequence). The CDR3 contains 14 residues. Losses at the gene ends were 6 bases for V and 0 bases for J; bases not matched to a gene: 4. CDR3 region: CASSPGTANYGYTF. The CDR3 DNA follows: TGTGCCAGTAGCCCAGGGACAGCTAACTATGGCTACACCTTC.

The CDR3 here is CASSERAGAWNEQFF. In DNA, the CDR3 is TGTGCCAGCAGCGAAAGAGCGGGGGCCTGGAATGAGCAGTTCTTC. The genes are TRBV7-2 and TRBJ2-1, with 8 bases that match TRBD2. Germline CDR1 and CDR2: SGHTA and FQGNSA. With V trimmed by 5 bases and J by 7 bases, 10 bases remained unmatched. This CDR3 is 15 amino acids long.

J is TRBJ1-1 and V is TRBV28; TRBD1 matches 9 bases. This CDR3 comprises 16 residues. Losses at the gene ends were 5 bases for V and 1 base for J; bases not matched to a gene: 8. Germline assignment: CDR1 MDHEN and CDR2 SYDVKM. CDR3 residues: CASSLRPGQGNTEAFF. The CDR3 DNA follows: TGTGCCAGCAGTCTCCGTCCGGGACAGGGGAACACTGAAGCTTTCTTT.

This chain uses TRBV27 with TRBJ2-4; unclear D gene. The CDR3 length is 15 residues. Trimming removed 6 bases at V and 0 bases at J, with 12 bases between. Germline V lookup: CDR1 MNHEY, CDR2 SMNVEV (reference sequence). Here the CDR3 reads CASRPAEVAKNIQYF. DNA of the CDR3: TGTGCCAGCAGGCCCGCGGAAGTAGCCAAAAACATTCAGTACTTC.

V usage is TRBV23-1 and J usage is TRBJ1-3; no reliable D call. TRBV23-1 is assigned to the ORF class and has an uncertain function. The CDR3 covers 16 residues. V lost 0 bases and J 5 bases, leaving 14 bases between the germline ends. CDR3 loop: CASSQSYGPNRNTIYF. For the CDR3, the DNA is TGCGCCAGCAGTCAATCGTATGGGCCGAATAGAAACACCATATATTTT.

In DNA, the CDR3 is TGTGCCAGCAAGGCGACGGAGGGCTCCTACGAGCAGTACTTC. It is translated as CASKATEGSYEQYF. The V call is TRBV2, the J call TRBJ2-7; D perhaps matches TRBD2 (6 bases). The CDR3 extends over 14 amino acids. Germline CDR1 SNHLY, CDR2 FYNNEI. V was clipped by 7 bases and J by 0 bases, with 13 bases between them.

This rearrangement joins TRBV7-2 to TRBJ2-3; no reliable D call. The V gene's germline CDR1 is SGHTA and CDR2 FQGNSA. V lost 3 bases and J lost 6, with 7 bases in between. CDR3 length: 12 amino acids. The CDR3 DNA reads as TGTGCCAGCAGCTTCAAAGGGGATACGCAGTATTTT. This gives the protein CASSFKGDTQYF.

V is TRBV7-8 and J is TRBJ2-7, with D possibly matching TRBD1 (5 bases). CDR1 and CDR2 from the germline V gene are SGHVS and FQNEAQ. CDR3 length: 13 amino acids. V was pared by 3 bases and J by 6 bases, with 12 bases between. The CDR3 here is CASSLSATVEQYF. CDR3 coding DNA: TGTGCCAGCAGCTTGAGCGCGACAGTCGAGCAGTACTTC.

V and J are TRBV5-8 and TRBJ1-1; weak D call: TRBD1 (5 bases). Trimming shortened V by 0 bases and J by 0 bases, and 9 bases separated the two germline ends. The CDR3 sequence is 15 residues long. Germline V gives CDR1 SGHTS, CDR2 YDEGEE. The CDR3 reads CASSLARQLNTEAFF. DNA of the CDR3: TGTGCCAGCAGCTTGGCACGACAGTTGAACACTGAAGCTTTCTTT.

The chain uses TRBV30 and TRBJ2-3, with a possible D match to TRBD1 (5 bases). Germline V gene lookup returns CDR1 GTSNPN and CDR2 SVGIG (reference sequence). The CDR3 is 12 residues long. V lost 3 bases and J lost 2, with 6 bases in between. CDR3 in amino acids: CAWSRDTDTQYF. The CDR3 nucleotides read TGTGCCTGGAGCAGGGACACAGATACGCAGTATTTT.

This clone came up once. This sequence joins TRBV6-6 and TRBJ2-2; the D gene could be TRBD1 or TRBD2 (5 bases each). CDR3 length: 15 residues. Trimming removed 0 bases at V and 11 bases at J, with 16 bases between. The germline gives CDR1 MNHNY, CDR2 SVGAGI (reference sequence). The CDR3 DNA follows: TGTGCCAGCAGTTACTCGGAGACAGCGGCGCTCGAGCTGTTTTTT. Translation gives CASSYSETAALELFF.

The chain uses TRBV14 and TRBJ2-7; no clear D. There are 13 residues in the CDR3. Germline loops: CDR1 SGHDN, CDR2 FVKESK. V dropped 4 bases and J dropped 3 bases, with 10 bases sitting between them. CDR3 loop: CASSPVVSYEQYF. The CDR3 DNA is TGTGCCAGCAGCCCCGTTGTCAGCTACGAGCAGTACTTC.

The chain carries TRBV27 and TRBJ2-2; 9 nucleotides line up with TRBD1. CDR1 is MNHEY and CDR2 is SMNVEV in the germline V gene (reference sequence). CDR3 length: 14 amino acids. J was trimmed by 6 bases and V by 6 bases; bases with no gene match: 5. CDR3 in DNA: TGTGCCAGCAGCTGGGACAGGGAGGCCGGGGAGCTGTTTTTT. Translated: CASSWDREAGELFF.

V usage is TRBV15 and J usage is TRBJ1-2, with a tentative D call TRBD1 (5 bases). Per the germline V gene, CDR1 is LNHNV and CDR2 is YYDKDF (reference sequence). The CDR3 is 16 amino acids. V was pared by 1 base and J by 7 bases, with 19 bases between. The CDR3 DNA reads TGTGCCACCAGCAGAGGTGGGCGACAGCAGACTTTTGGCTACACCTTC. It yields the protein CATSRGGRQQTFGYTF.

The rearrangement uses TRBV19 and TRBJ1-5; D might be TRBD1 (6 bases). Trimming shortened V by 0 bases and J by 4 bases, and 7 bases separated the two germline ends. Germline CDR1 and CDR2: LNHDA and SQIVND (reference sequence). The CDR3 consists of 14 residues. Here the CDR3 reads CASSIDTGNQPQHF. Here the CDR3 DNA reads TGTGCCAGTAGTATAGACACAGGGAATCAGCCCCAGCATTTT.

The chain carries TRBV15 and TRBJ2-1, with D tentatively TRBD1 (6 bases). This CDR3 spans 14 amino acids. Trimming pared 0 bases from V and 7 bases from J, leaving 10 bases between. The V gene's germline CDR1 is LNHNV and CDR2 YYDKDF (reference sequence). The CDR3 protein is CATSREYRENEQFF. The CDR3 DNA reads TGTGCCACCAGCAGAGAATACAGGGAGAATGAGCAGTTCTTC.

The J gene is TRBJ2-7, the V gene TRBV18; D not certain. The length of the CDR3 is 13 residues. With 3 bases removed from V and 5 bases from J, the gap between germline ends came to 11 bases. Germline values: CDR1 KGHSH, CDR2 LQKENI. Written as DNA, the CDR3 is TGTGCCAGCTCACCTCGAATAGGCGACGAGCAGTACTTC. Translated: CASSPRIGDEQYF.

V gene TRBV7-2 combines with J gene TRBJ2-5; TRBD1 agrees at 8 bases. Germline V gives CDR1 SGHTA, CDR2 FQGNSA. With V trimmed by 5 bases and J by 5 bases, 10 bases remained unmatched. CDR3 length: 15 residues. The CDR3 nucleotides read TGTGCCAGCAGCACAACCCCAGGGGGCGCGGAGACCCAGTACTTC. Translating gives CASSTTPGGAETQYF.

The genes are TRBV6-4 and TRBJ2-1; D gene unclear. The CDR3 is 15 amino acids. Germline-derived CDR1 and CDR2 are MRHNA and SNTAGT. Trimming removed 4 bases from V and 5 bases from J, with 15 bases in between. CDR3 coding DNA: TGTGCCAGCAGTGTTAACCCGGACGACCACAATGAGCAGTTCTTC. Residues: CASSVNPDDHNEQFF.

The J gene is TRBJ2-6, the V gene TRBV27; weak D call: TRBD1 (5 bases). The CDR3 totals 16 residues. Trimming cost V 3 bases and J 4 bases, with 13 bases left between them. Germline V gene sequence: CDR1 MNHEY, CDR2 SMNVEV (reference sequence). CDR3 sequence (DNA): TGTGCCAGCAGTTTTATCCAGGGCACGGGGGCCAACGTCCTGACTTTC. This translates into CASSFIQGTGANVLTF. Drawing the rest from reference TRBV27 and TRBJ2-6, the complete variable domain is EAQVTQNPRYLITVTGKKLTVTCSQNMNHEYMSWYRQDPGLGLRQIYYSMNVEVTDKGDVPEGYKVSRKEKRNFPLILESPSPNQTSLYFCASSFIQGTGANVLTFGAGSRLTVL.

The chain is built from TRBV19 and TRBJ2-1; tentatively, D is TRBD1 (6 bases). Germline loops: CDR1 LNHDA, CDR2 SQIVND (reference sequence). There are 14 residues in the CDR3. V gave up 6 bases and J gave up 7 bases, with 16 bases separating them. The CDR3 sequence: CASSPHRDKNEQFF. In DNA form, the CDR3 reads TGTGCCAGTAGCCCACACCGGGACAAAAATGAGCAGTTCTTC.